This TCR beta chain originates from a study of T-cell memory formation after mild COVID-19. As for the study in general: The study found TCR clusters largely donor specific.

5'RACE, which relied on constant-segment primers, yielded TCR alpha and TCR beta cDNA libraries carrying sample barcodes and UMIs. TCRdb re-called the 5' RACE reads with MiXCR, one entry per CDR3 protein. The data contain some 270,000 distinct CDR3 sequences, 15% to 19% of them singletons. Study-level findings and limits: The finding that pre-infection memory included some responding clones suggested that cross-reactive memory joined.

About this clonotype: The antigen is unknown.

The germline V gene has CDR1 SGHRS and CDR2 YFSETQ. The CDR3 runs to 14 residues. The V end lost 4 bases, the J end lost 2 bases, and 11 bases lay between the germline ends. The sequenced material came from PBMCs or a T cell subset sorted from them (not recorded which). The sequence derives from an adult woman who had mild COVID-19 (a few samples of this study predate the infection). Cell type and time point are not known. J is TRBJ2-3 and V is TRBV5-1; D is unresolved. This CDR3 is CASSQMTDTDTQYF. CDR3 bases: TGCGCCAGCAGCCAGATGACCGACACAGATACGCAGTATTTT. Using reference TRBV5-1 and TRBJ2-3 for the parts outside the CDR3, the full variable domain is KAGVTQTPRYLIKTRGQQVTLSCSPISGHRSVSWYQQTPGQGLQFLFEYFSETQRNKGNFPGRFSGRQFSNSRSEMNVSTLELGDSALYLCASSQMTDTDTQYFGPGTRLTVL.